Detailed here is one T cell receptor beta chain. It has no known antigen specificity. No clone much larger than this one lies a single base away; base qualities are absent. The source of the sample is a study of cytomegalovirus exposure and HLA in healthy donors (dated by TCRdb to 2015 to 2018). Regarding the study in general: According to an earlier analysis of several hundred of the donors, roughly 180 million T cells yielded 117 million unique TCR beta sequences and 276 Gb of sequence data. An early release that covered 640 HLA-typed donors contained around 300 gigabases of sequencing data and tens of millions of unique TCR sequences. Among the roughly 400 genotyped donors, around 81% belonged to the genetic ancestry cluster associated with self-reported Caucasian donors. The study was designed to test whether signatures of past pathogen exposure could be identified by cataloging public T cell receptors. Using immunosequencing, the study profiled T cell repertoires from approximately 700 subjects and related those repertoires to cytomegalovirus serostatus. In addition to the first cohort of 500 to 850 subjects, a separate validation cohort of about 120 different subjects was used. The study combined high-throughput TCR immunosequencing, statistical association of individual TCRs with disease status, and machine learning to predict cytomegalovirus infection status. To study patterns of TCR occurrence, a later analysis re-analyzed previously published TCR beta repertoires from 500 to 850 donors and added high-resolution HLA genotyping. In the later analysis, no new phenotypic data were used to find candidate immune exposures; instead, reliance was placed on TCR beta sequences and their occurrence across donors. An earlier analysis of around 640 of the donors used high-throughput TCR beta sequencing to judge whether each TCR beta V gene segment behaved as functional or pseudogenic. Donor age, sex, ethnicity and CMV serostatus were compiled together with the repertoire data. Genome-wide SNP genotypes for about 55% of the roughly 670 donors were used in a later genetic analysis, which treated that subset as a discovery cohort. Every repertoire in the discovery cohort had been generated on one and the same sequencing platform. HLA typing covered class I and class II loci at four-digit resolution. Typing coverage varied by locus: roughly 620-640 donors for A, B, C, DRB1 and DQB1; 500 to 550 for DQA1; some 610 for DPA1; more than 450 for DPB1. Five DR-DQ haplotypes were treated as single units for association and clustering because of strong linkage in the cohort. Among 398 genotyped donors of the cohort, an average of 235,054 unique TCR beta nucleotide sequences were sequenced per donor, 15% to 20% of them non-productive. The investigation overall reported the following: In this cohort, only TCR beta chains were sequenced, and detectable features were limited by the absence of alpha or paired-chain data. The study listed 164 TCR beta chains as associated with cytomegalovirus. In vitro tests confirmed that three of the cytomegalovirus-associated TCR beta chains recognize cytomegalovirus antigens. At a false discovery rate of 0.05, a later analysis linked 16,951 TCR beta sequences to specific HLA alleles. In both the original and validation cohorts, the classifier was reported to diagnose cytomegalovirus status with high specificity and sensitivity. In a later analysis, HLA-associated TCR beta chains were found to be more clonally expanded and to have lower generation probabilities than equally common non-associated chains. The authors suggested that the approach could potentially be generalized to other disease states and immunological phenotypes. Because counts were too low, 15 to 20 rarely observed V segments, including chromosome 9 orphons, were left out of the earlier analysis of about 500 of the donors. In a later analysis, the rate of TCR association differed among HLA loci, with DRB1 alleles having the most associated TCRs and HLA-C alleles having the fewest. Across donors, most TCR sequences were observed very rarely, whereas some public TCRs were present in many individuals. CMV serostatus was the only immune exposure information available for the cohort. According to a later analysis, most CMV-associated TCR beta chains appeared to be HLA-restricted, and the HLA associations seemed to be driven largely by CMV exposure. The presence/absence analyses assumed that sequencing depth was roughly uniform across donors, and that assumption may not be true. According to a later analysis, parvovirus B19, influenza, CMV and Epstein-Barr virus appeared linked to several top co-occurrence clusters. In an earlier analysis of some 500 of the donors, most TCR beta V segments were observed in productive rearrangements about 87% or about 30% of the time, broadly matching IMGT annotations. V-gene and J-gene trimming of TCR beta chains was associated with a missense DCLRE1C variant in a later genetic analysis, and the association was replicated in an independent cohort. A cluster of highly shared sequence variants was judged likely to be a technical artifact of the sequencing pipeline. Linkage disequilibrium might explain the correlated functional status among segregating V segments, but an unknown experimental factor could not be ruled out. The 87-base-pair reads could not distinguish some IMGT-functional V segments, including TRBV6-2 and TRBV6-3, so those segments were excluded. When HLA alleles, especially DR and DQ, strongly co-occurred, attributing TCR associations to individual alleles was difficult. A further reported finding was that TCR beta sequences accurately predicted the HLA-A and HLA-B alleles for most subjects in the first cohort. A later genetic analysis reported fewer N-insertions in productive TCRs among donors in an Asian-associated ancestry cluster than the approximately 670-donor mean. HLA typing was unavailable for some donors at each locus, so association tests used only the typed subset.

The cohort was made up of 666 healthy bone marrow donors. All cohort members were sampled while nominally healthy, although unrecorded immune exposures were likely present. The donor tested CMV seronegative and was one of the 352 seronegative cohort members. Every donor gave a peripheral blood sample, and the peripheral blood mononuclear cells from that sample were used for TCR beta sequencing. The Qiagen DNeasy Blood Extraction Kit was used to extract genomic DNA from the blood cell samples. Its CDR3 holds 12 amino acids, cysteine through phenylalanine. Only CDR3 DNA is held: 36 bases, read in frame from base 1. V loses 8 bases of germline sequence and J loses 2 bases, and the interval between the two ends is 7 bases. According to the germline V gene (reference sequence), CDR1 reads MNHNY and CDR2 reads SVGAGI. Receptor amplification or capture employed the immunoSEQ multiplex PCR assay. For the multiplex PCR, a mixture combining 60 forward primers for TCR Vbeta segments and 13 reverse primers for TCR Jbeta segments was used. Amplification of the CDR3 region of rearranged TCR beta genes was performed with a multiplex PCR assay on genomic DNA. The Illumina HiSeq System was used to sequence the amplified TCR beta libraries as 87-base-pair reads. As for how the authors treated the data: Across the 700 or so repertoires, a later analysis counted 60 million to 90 million unique TCR beta chains, around 11 million of which were shared by at least two donors. Raw reads were error-corrected and collapsed into unique sequences by a nearest-neighbor algorithm in which closely related sequences were merged to remove PCR and sequencing errors. Alignment of CDR3 sequences to IMGT reference sequences was used to assign V, D and J gene segments. For a sequence to be retained, a match of at least six nucleotides was required to both a V gene segment and a J gene segment. A rearrangement was called productive if the CDR3 had no stop codons and remained in frame with V and J, and every other rearrangement was called non-productive. CDR3 was defined according to IMGT convention as the region running from the second conserved V-encoded cysteine to the conserved J-encoded phenylalanine. In an earlier analysis of around 540 of the donors, sequences lacking an unambiguous match to a single V gene segment were excluded. In an earlier analysis of almost 600 of the donors, a V segment was called functional when productive rearrangements were above 56.7%, and segregating when the standard deviation between donors exceeded 5%. A statistical classification framework was built to diagnose cytomegalovirus status from the catalog of TCR beta chain sequences. In a later analysis, V and J genes were assigned by comparing TCR nucleotide sequences against IMGT/GENE-DB human TR gene sequences. A later analysis assigned CDR3 sequences and most-parsimonious VDJ recombination scenarios with the TCRdist pipeline. In a later analysis, every TCR beta chain was defined by the combination of its CDR3 amino acid sequence and its V-gene family, and reads without a unique V-gene family were dropped. In a later analysis, 450 to 600 highly shared, low-generation-probability nucleotide sequences were removed to address suspected cross-contamination and a sequencing artifact. A later analysis calculated a clonal expansion index for each public chain from normalized within-repertoire ranks of inferred template counts. In a later analysis, generation probabilities were computed with a VDJ recombination model fitted to out-of-frame rearrangements, and the resulting probabilities were checked against IGoR. Hypergeometric tests were used in a later analysis to score TCR-TCR, TCR-HLA and TCR-CMV co-occurrence, with a repertoire-size bias correction applied to the TCR pairs. To estimate false discovery rates, a later analysis permuted the HLA or CMV assignments 20 times. In a later analysis, co-occurring TCRs were grouped using DBSCAN, and TCRdist sequence similarity was added for clustering within HLA-allele-positive subsets. Repertoires with fewer than 30,000 or more than 120,000 public chains were left out of co-occurrence clustering, as were about five repertoires with anomalous nucleotide sharing. TCRdb provides this immuneACCESS table in a form limited to in-frame rearrangements. Some clones are lacking; in checked studies, under half of them reflect an unresolved V gene, and why the rest are absent is not known. The V and J calls and the clone size are those of that table, but D and trimming were determined from the DNA. Across this sample there are more than 95,000 clones, with approximately 86% seen only once. The ten largest clones represent over 5% of the sample.

The material sequenced was PBMCs. This TCR was recovered from a man younger than 35 in good health and CMV-seronegative. The V gene is TRBV6-6 and the J gene is TRBJ1-5; the D gene remains uncertain. CDR3 reads: CASGIGNQPQHF. The DNA sequence reads TGTGCCAGCGGCATTGGCAATCAGCCCCAGCATTTT.